Described below is a single T cell receptor (beta chain) sequence and its context. Its antigen is as yet unknown. V lost 2 bases, J lost 6 bases, and 7 bases lay in between. The CDR3 consists of 12 residues. Looked up from germline, CDR1 is SGHAT and CDR2 is FQNNGV. The data are from a study of cytomegalovirus exposure and HLA in healthy donors. General observations from the study: The study put some 150 TCR beta chains on its list as cytomegalovirus-associated.

Use of 60 Vbeta and 13 Jbeta primers characterized the PCR. Profiled with immunoSEQ multiplex PCR; TCRdb holds only in-frame clones, not every one. Of 150,000 to 250,000 clones in the sample, 70% to 85% were seen once. The V call is TRBV11-2, the J call TRBJ1-1; no reliable D call. The sequence was obtained from a boy under 10 years old in good health and CMV-seronegative. The sequencing input was PBMCs. The CDR3 nucleotides read TGTGCCAGCAGCTTACGTGGAGCTGAAGCTTTCTTT. Protein: CASSLRGAEAFF.